This T cell receptor (beta chain) comes out of a study of T cells in Graves' hyperthyroidism and ophthalmopathy. Amplified regions were TCR beta CDR3 sequences from RNA transcripts. First-round RT-PCR of the TCR CDR3 relied on the HTBI primer set. TCRdb processed the multiplex PCR reads anew with MiXCR; each CDR3 protein has one entry. The sample consists of under 550,000 distinct CDR3 sequences, around 13% of them appearing once. V lost 3 bases and J lost 2; bases outside the gene matches: 13. The CDR3 loop spans 16 amino acids. Germline assignment: CDR1 DFQATT and CDR2 SNEGSKA (reference sequence). In its sample, this clonotype was seen many times.

Material for sequencing was blood. The sequence was collected from a woman aged 18-35 years with Graves' hyperthyroidism. V is TRBV20-1 and J is TRBJ2-7; 7 positions agree with TRBD2. CDR3 residues: CSARDGLGGYTYEQYF. The CDR3 region has the DNA TGCAGTGCTAGGGACGGTCTGGGGGGGTACACCTACGAGCAGTACTTC.